This TCR beta chain is from a study of blood T cell repertoires in COVID-19. For the study at large: Both acute and convalescent COVID-19 samples were obtained from the United States, Italy and Spain.

The CDR3 consists of 16 residues. CDR1 LGHNA and CDR2 YSLEER come from the germline V gene. V shed 5 bases and J 6 bases; nucleotides not matched to a gene: 12. Authors' analysis steps: Reference gene primers were amplified, and this amplification served to estimate nucleated cell counts. TCRdb's copy holds only in-frame clones and misses some; the assay was immunoSEQ multiplex PCR. That table furnishes V, J and clone size, whereas the DNA furnished D and trimming. Altogether roughly 340,000 clones are present, around 89% being singletons, with the ten largest covering 1%. In assigning cohorts, the study relied on participant-reported clinical history. Recovered Cohort 3 donors showed two negative PCRs, clearance, or symptom resolution.

The origin of this receptor is a man younger than 30 who had recovered from COVID-19. Material: PBMCs or T cells enriched from blood (not recorded which). The chain combines TRBV4-3 with TRBJ2-3, with 9 bases fitting TRBD2. The CDR3 nucleotides read TGCGCCAGCAGCTCGCTTAGAGCGGGAGGTATGGATACGCAGTATTTT. Translating it yields CASSSLRAGGMDTQYF.